The 9 T cell receptor beta chains given below trace back to one sample, sequenced in a study of T cell responses to AZD1222 COVID-19 vaccine. The assay was immunoSEQ multiplex PCR, and TCRdb's table has in-frame clones only and misses some. The data hold some 130,000 clones, with approximately 94% observed a single time. The sample in question was peripheral blood, obtained on day 0 of AZD1222 vaccination. The receptor source for this set is an adult in good health.

V usage is TRBV7-8 and J usage is TRBJ1-1; no reliable D call. CDR1 SGHVS and CDR2 FQNEAQ come from the germline V gene. This CDR3 has 13 residues. Between the trimmed V and J ends, which lost 1 base and 8 bases, there was a span of 11 bases. CDR3 in DNA: TGTGCCAGCAGCTTAGAGGGAGGTACCGAAGCTTTCTTT. Translating gives CASSLEGGTEAFF.

V usage is TRBV11-2 and J usage is TRBJ1-5; possibly TRBD1 for D (6 bases). V shed 0 bases and J shed 0 bases, with 12 bases lying between them. The CDR3 runs 17 residues. CDR1 SGHAT and CDR2 FQNNGV come from the germline V gene. For the CDR3, the DNA is TGTGCCAGCAGCTTAGATCTAAGGGGGAGTAGCAATCAGCCCCAGCATTTT. It is translated as CASSLDLRGSSNQPQHF.

The rearrangement links TRBV11-2 to TRBJ2-1; the match to TRBD2 covers 7 bases. V trimming: 2 bases; J trimming: 10 bases; junction bases outside the gene matches: 2. CDR3 length equals 12 residues. The germline V gene has CDR1 SGHAT and CDR2 FQNNGV. The CDR3 region is CASSLRAGEQFF. The DNA of the CDR3 is TGTGCCAGCAGCTTACGAGCGGGGGAGCAGTTCTTC.

The chain couples TRBV7-3 to TRBJ1-6; TRBD1 agrees at 7 bases. The CDR3 has 13 amino acids. In germline, CDR1 is SGHTA, CDR2 FQGTGA. The V and J ends lost 5 bases and 10 bases, in that order; junction bases with no gene match: 5. The CDR3: CASSITGDSPLHF. The CDR3 DNA reads as TGTGCCAGCAGCATTACAGGGGACTCACCCCTCCACTTT. The full variable domain, rest sourced from reference TRBV7-3 and TRBJ1-6, is GAGVSQTPSNKVTEKGKYVELRCDPISGHTALYWYRQSLGQGPEFLIYFQGTGAADDSGLPNDRFFAVRPEGSVSTLKIQRTERGDSAVYLCASSITGDSPLHFGNGTRLTVT.

J is TRBJ1-1 and V is TRBV28, with D maybe TRBD1 (5 bases). The CDR3 is 16 residues long. Looked up from germline, CDR1 is MDHEN and CDR2 is SYDVKM. The V and J ends lost 5 bases and 3 bases respectively, with 19 bases between them. The CDR3 here is CASSPRGEMEHTEAFF. CDR3 sequence (DNA): TGTGCCAGCAGTCCAAGAGGGGAGATGGAGCACACTGAAGCTTTCTTT.

This clone appeared a single time. The chain links TRBV7-9 to TRBJ1-2; D remains ambiguous. Trimming took off 7 bases at V and 3 bases at J, with 9 bases between the two ends. The CDR3 length is 12 residues. CDR1 is SEHNR and CDR2 is FQNEAQ in the germline V gene (reference sequence). CDR3: CASTEGDYGYTF. The DNA of the CDR3 is TGTGCCAGCACCGAGGGTGACTATGGCTACACCTTC.

This sequence joins TRBV7-3 and TRBJ2-1; D is unclear. The CDR3 extends over 15 amino acids. The germline gives CDR1 SGHTA, CDR2 FQGTGA. The V gene lost 3 bases and the J gene lost 0 bases, with 9 bases spanning the gap. Here the CDR3 reads CASSFYGSSYNEQFF. In nucleotides, the CDR3 is TGTGCCAGCAGCTTTTACGGTAGCTCCTACAATGAGCAGTTCTTC. Full variable domain (remainder filled in from reference TRBV7-3 and TRBJ2-1): GAGVSQTPSNKVTEKGKYVELRCDPISGHTALYWYRQSLGQGPEFLIYFQGTGAADDSGLPNDRFFAVRPEGSVSTLKIQRTERGDSAVYLCASSFYGSSYNEQFFGPGTRLTVL.

This clone was recorded only once. The rearrangement joins TRBV27 to TRBJ1-6; possibly TRBD1 for D (5 bases). CDR3 length equals 16 residues. The V and J ends lost 0 bases and 0 bases respectively, with 6 bases between them. CDR1 is MNHEY, CDR2 SMNVEV, per germline (reference sequence). As DNA, the CDR3 is TGTGCCAGCAGTTTATCGGGGGGCTCCTATAATTCACCCCTCCACTTT. It yields the protein CASSLSGGSYNSPLHF.

The chain combines TRBV4-1 with TRBJ2-5; maybe TRBD2 (5 bases). The V gene lost 0 bases and the J gene lost 4 bases, with 12 bases spanning the gap. The CDR3 is made up of 15 amino acids. Per the germline V gene, CDR1 is MGHRA and CDR2 is YSYEKL. Here the CDR3 DNA reads TGCGCCAGCAGCCAAGATGGCACTAGAACAGAGACCCAGTACTTC. The encoded protein is CASSQDGTRTETQYF.